The entry below gives a single T cell receptor (beta chain) sequence along with its context. Its antigen is still unknown. The entry originates in a study of post-analysis software for immune sequencing data. Overall study results and limits: By F measure, strong co-clustering occurred among samples prepared in the same batch. In patients, about 5 TRBV segments were more frequent than in controls, with TRBV5-6, TRBV5-1 and TRBV20-1 among them.

Carried by the TCR beta cDNA libraries were unique molecular identifiers. One entry per CDR3 protein results from TCRdb running MiXCR on the PCR reads. The sample lists some 690,000 distinct CDR3 sequences, about 27% seen once, with 0.56% in the top ten. Trimming cost V 4 bases and J 2 bases, with 5 bases left between them. Germline CDR1 PRHDT, CDR2 FYEKMQ (reference sequence). The CDR3 has 12 amino acids. The sequenced material came from blood. The chain carries TRBV13 and TRBJ1-1, with D hard to call. The clonotype comes from a girl aged 5-17 years with multiple sclerosis. CDR3 in DNA: TGTGCCAGCAGCTGGAGAAACACTGAAGCTTTCTTT. It is translated as CASSWRNTEAFF.